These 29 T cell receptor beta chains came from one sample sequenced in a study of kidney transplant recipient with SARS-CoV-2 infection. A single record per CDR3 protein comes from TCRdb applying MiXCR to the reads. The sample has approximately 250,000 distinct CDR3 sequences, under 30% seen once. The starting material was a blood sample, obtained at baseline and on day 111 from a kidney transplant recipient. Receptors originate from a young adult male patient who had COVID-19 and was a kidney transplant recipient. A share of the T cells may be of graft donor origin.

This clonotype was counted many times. CDR3 protein: CASSLEDTNTGELFF. CDR3 coding DNA: TGTGCCAGCAGCTTGGAGGACACCAACACCGGGGAGCTGTTTTTT. J is TRBJ2-2 and V is TRBV5-5; maybe TRBD1 (5 bases). The V gene's germline CDR1 is SGHKS and CDR2 YYEKEE (reference sequence). The CDR3 has 15 amino acids. The germline V and J ends were trimmed by 0 bases and 2 bases, with 8 bases remaining between them.

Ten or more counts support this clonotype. In nucleotides, the CDR3 is TGTGCCAGCAGTTCTTATCCGGGACAGGGCCTTACCCAGTACTTC. This sequence encodes CASSSYPGQGLTQYF. V gene TRBV27 combines with J gene TRBJ2-5; 9 nucleotides align to TRBD1. With 4 bases clipped from V and 8 bases from J, the junction kept 11 bases outside the gene matches. CDR3 length: 15 amino acids. CDR1 and CDR2 from the germline V gene are MNHEY and SMNVEV (reference sequence).

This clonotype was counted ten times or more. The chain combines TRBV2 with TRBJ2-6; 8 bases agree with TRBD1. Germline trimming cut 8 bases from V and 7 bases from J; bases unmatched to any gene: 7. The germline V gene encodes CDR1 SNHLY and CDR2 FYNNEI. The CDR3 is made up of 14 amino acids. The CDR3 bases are TGTGCCAGCCGGACAGGGAAGGACGCCAACGTCCTGACTTTC. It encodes CASRTGKDANVLTF.

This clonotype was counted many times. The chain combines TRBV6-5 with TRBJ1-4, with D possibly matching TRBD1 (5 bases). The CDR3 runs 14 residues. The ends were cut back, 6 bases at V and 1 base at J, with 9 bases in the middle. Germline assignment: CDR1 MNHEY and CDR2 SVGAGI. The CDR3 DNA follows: TGTGCCAGCAGACTGACAGTAACTAATGAAAAACTGTTTTTT. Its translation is CASRLTVTNEKLFF.

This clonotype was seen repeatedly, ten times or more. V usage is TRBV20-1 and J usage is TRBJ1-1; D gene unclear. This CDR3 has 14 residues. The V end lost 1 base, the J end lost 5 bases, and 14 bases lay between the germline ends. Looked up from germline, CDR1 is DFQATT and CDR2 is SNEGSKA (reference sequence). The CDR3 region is CSARGLEGSTEAFF. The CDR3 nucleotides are TGCAGTGCTAGAGGGTTGGAGGGCTCGACTGAAGCTTTCTTT.

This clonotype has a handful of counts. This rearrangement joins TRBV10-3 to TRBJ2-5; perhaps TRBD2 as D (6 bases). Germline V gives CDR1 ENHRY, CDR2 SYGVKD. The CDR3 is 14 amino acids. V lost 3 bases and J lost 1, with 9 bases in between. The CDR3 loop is CAISEGGSQETQYF. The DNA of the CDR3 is TGTGCCATCAGTGAAGGAGGGTCCCAAGAGACCCAGTACTTC.

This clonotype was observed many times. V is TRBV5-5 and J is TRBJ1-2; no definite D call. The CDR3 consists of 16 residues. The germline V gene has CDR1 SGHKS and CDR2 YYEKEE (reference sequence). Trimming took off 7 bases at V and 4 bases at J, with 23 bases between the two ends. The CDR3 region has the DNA TGTGCCAGCCGGGCTTGTGTCTCGCGAAAGACCTATGGCTACACCTTC. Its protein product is CASRACVSRKTYGYTF.

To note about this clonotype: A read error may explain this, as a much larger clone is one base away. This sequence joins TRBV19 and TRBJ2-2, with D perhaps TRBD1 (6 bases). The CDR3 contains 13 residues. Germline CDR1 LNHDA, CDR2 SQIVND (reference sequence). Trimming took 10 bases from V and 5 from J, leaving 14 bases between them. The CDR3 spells CATWGRGTGELFF. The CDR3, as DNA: TGTGCCACTTGGGGCAGGGGAACCGGGGAGCTGTTTTTT.

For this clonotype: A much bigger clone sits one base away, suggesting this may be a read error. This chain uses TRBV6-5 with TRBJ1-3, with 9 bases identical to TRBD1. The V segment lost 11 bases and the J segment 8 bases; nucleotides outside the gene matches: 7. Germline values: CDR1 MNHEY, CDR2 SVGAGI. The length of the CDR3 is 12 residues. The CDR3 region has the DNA TGTGCCGGCAAGGACAGGGGATACACCATATATTTT. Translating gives CAGKDRGYTIYF.

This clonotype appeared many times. The CDR3 protein is CASSASLRSRKTYGYTF. CDR3 in DNA: TGTGCCAGCAGTGCTTCACTACGCTCTAGAAAGACCTATGGCTACACCTTC. The chain has TRBV6-8 and TRBJ1-2, with D unresolved. Germline V gene data show CDR1 as MNHGY and CDR2 as SAAAGT. The CDR3 has 17 amino acids. V lost 5 bases and J 4 bases, leaving 23 bases between the germline ends.

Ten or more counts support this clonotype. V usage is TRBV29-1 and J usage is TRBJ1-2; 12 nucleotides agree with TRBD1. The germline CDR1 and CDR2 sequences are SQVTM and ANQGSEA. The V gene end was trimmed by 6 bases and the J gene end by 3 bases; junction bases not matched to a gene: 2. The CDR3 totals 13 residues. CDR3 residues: CSVGTGGDYGYTF. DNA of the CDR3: TGCAGCGTGGGGACAGGGGGCGACTATGGCTACACCTTC.

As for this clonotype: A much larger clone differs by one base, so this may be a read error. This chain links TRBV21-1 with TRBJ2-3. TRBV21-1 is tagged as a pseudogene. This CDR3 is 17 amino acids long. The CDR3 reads CASSILVATVMQDTLYF. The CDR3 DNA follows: TGTGCCAGCAGTATATTGGTAGCTACAGTCATGCAAGATACGCTGTATTTT.

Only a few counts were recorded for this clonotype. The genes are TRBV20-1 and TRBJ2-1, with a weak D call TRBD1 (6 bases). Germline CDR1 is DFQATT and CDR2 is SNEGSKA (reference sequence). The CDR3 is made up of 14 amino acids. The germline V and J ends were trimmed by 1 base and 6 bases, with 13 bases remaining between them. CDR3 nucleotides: TGCAGTGCTAGAGGAGTTAGGGGGAGCAATGAGCAGTTCTTC. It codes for CSARGVRGSNEQFF.

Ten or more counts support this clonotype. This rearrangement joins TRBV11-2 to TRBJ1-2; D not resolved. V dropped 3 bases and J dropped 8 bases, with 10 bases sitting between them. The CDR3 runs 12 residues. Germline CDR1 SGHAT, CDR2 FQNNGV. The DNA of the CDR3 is TGTGCCAGCAGCTTGGGTCAGAGAGGCTACACCTTC. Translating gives CASSLGQRGYTF.

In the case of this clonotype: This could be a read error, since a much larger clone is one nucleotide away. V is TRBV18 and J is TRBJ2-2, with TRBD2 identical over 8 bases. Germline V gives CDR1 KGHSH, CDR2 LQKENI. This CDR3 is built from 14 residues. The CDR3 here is CASSNGRGTGELVF. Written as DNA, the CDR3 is TGTGCCAGCTCGAACGGGAGGGGCACCGGGGAGCTGGTTTTT.

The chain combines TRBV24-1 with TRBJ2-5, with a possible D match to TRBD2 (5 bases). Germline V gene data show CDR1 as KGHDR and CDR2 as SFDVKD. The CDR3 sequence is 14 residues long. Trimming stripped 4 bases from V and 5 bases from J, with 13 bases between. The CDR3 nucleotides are TGTGCCACCAGTGACTGGGAGCAGGCGGAGACCCAGTACTTC. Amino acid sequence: CATSDWEQAETQYF.

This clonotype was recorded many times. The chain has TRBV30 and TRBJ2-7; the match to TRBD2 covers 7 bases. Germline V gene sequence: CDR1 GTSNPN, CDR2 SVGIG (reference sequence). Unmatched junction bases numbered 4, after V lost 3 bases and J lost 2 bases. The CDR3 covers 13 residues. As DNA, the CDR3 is TGTGCCTGGAGAAGAAGCGGGACCTACGAGCAGTACTTC. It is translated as CAWRRSGTYEQYF. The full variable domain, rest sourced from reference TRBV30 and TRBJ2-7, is SQTIHQWPATLVQPVGSPLSLECTVEGTSNPNLYWYRQAAGRGLQLLFYSVGIGQISSEVPQNLSASRPQDRQFILSSKKLLLSDSGFYLCAWRRSGTYEQYFGPGTRLTVT.

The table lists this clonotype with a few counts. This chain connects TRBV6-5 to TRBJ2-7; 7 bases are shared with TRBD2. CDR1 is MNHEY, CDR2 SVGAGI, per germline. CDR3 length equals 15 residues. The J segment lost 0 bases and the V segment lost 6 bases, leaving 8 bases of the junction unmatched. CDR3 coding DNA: TGTGCCAGCAGGGCGGGAGTGGGGGTCTCCTACGAGCAGTACTTC. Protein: CASRAGVGVSYEQYF.

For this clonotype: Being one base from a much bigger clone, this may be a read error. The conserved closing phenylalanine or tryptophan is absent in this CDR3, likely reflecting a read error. CDR3 in DNA: TGTGCCAGCAGCTTGGCGGGAGGTACCTCCTACGAGCAGTACCTC. Encoded protein: CASSLAGGTSYEQYL. V gene TRBV7-9 combines with J gene TRBJ2-7, with TRBD2 matching over 8 bases. V lost 3 bases, J lost 0 bases, and 4 bases stayed unmatched. CDR1 and CDR2 from the germline V gene are SEHNR and FQNEAQ (reference sequence). CDR3 length: 15 amino acids.

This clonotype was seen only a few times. CDR3 DNA sequence: TGTGCCATCAGTGAGCTCGGCGGGGGTGACTCCTACAATGAGCAGTTCTTC. Residues: CAISELGGGDSYNEQFF. This chain connects TRBV10-3 to TRBJ2-1, with 7 bases aligning to TRBD2. Germline V CDR1 and CDR2: ENHRY, SYGVKD. The CDR3 has 17 amino acids. Losses at the gene ends were 2 bases for V and 0 bases for J; bases not matched to a gene: 7.

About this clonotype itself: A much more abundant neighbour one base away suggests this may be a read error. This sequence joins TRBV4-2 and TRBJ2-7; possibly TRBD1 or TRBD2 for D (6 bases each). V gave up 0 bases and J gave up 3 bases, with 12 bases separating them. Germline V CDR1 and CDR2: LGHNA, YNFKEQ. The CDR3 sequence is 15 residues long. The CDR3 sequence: CASSQEVGGHYEQYF. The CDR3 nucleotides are TGTGCCAGCAGCCAAGAGGTGGGGGGCCACTACGAGCAGTACTTC.

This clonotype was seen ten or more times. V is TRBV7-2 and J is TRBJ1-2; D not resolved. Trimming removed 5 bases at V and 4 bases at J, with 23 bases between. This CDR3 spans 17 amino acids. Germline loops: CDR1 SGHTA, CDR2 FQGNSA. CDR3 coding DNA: TGTGCCAGCAGCCATTTTGTCAGAGACGGAAAGACCTATGGCTACACCTTC. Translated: CASSHFVRDGKTYGYTF.

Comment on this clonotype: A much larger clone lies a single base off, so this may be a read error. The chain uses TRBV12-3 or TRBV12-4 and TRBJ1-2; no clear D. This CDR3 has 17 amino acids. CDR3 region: CAGSIAGSFRKTYGYTF. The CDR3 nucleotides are TGTGCCGGCAGTATAGCAGGCAGCTTCCGAAAGACCTATGGCTACACCTTC.

CDR3 in DNA: TGTGCCAGCAGCTTTAGCCTGGTCGTTAGAAGGACCTATGGCTACACCTTC. Translation: CASSFSLVVRRTYGYTF. The chain is built from TRBV16 and TRBJ1-2; no definite D call. In germline, CDR1 is KGHSY, CDR2 FQNENV. V was pared by 5 bases and J by 4 bases, with 23 bases between. The CDR3 is made up of 17 amino acids.

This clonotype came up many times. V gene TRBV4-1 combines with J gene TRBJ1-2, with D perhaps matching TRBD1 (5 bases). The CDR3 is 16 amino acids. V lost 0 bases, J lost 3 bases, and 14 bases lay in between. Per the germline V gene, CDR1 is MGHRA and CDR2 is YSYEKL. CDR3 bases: TGCGCCAGCAGCCAAGAGCGAGGGGTGGGCGACTATGGCTACACCTTC. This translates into CASSQERGVGDYGYTF.

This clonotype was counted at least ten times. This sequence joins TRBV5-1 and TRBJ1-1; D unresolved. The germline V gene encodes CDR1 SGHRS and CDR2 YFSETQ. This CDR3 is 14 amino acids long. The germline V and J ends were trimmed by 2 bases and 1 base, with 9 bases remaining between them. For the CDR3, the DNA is TGCGCCAGCAGCTTTGAGACCAGGAACACTGAAGCTTTCTTT. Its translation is CASSFETRNTEAFF.

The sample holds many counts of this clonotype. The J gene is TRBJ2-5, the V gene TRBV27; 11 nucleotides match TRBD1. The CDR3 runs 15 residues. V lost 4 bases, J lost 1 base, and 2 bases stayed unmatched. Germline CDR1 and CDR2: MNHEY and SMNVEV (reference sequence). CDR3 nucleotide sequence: TGTGCCAGCAGTTGGGGACAGGGGGTCCAAGAGACCCAGTACTTC. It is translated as CASSWGQGVQETQYF.

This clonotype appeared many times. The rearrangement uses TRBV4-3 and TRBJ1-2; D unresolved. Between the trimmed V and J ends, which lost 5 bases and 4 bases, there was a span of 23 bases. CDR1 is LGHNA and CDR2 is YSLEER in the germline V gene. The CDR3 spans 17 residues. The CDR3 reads CASSVIQGRRKTYGYTF. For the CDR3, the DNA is TGCGCCAGCAGCGTTATCCAAGGACGTCGAAAGACCTATGGCTACACCTTC.

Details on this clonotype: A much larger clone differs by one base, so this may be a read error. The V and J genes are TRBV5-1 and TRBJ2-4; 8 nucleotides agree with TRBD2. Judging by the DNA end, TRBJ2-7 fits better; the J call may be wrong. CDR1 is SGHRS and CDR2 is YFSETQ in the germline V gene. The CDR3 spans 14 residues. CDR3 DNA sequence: TGCGCCAGCGGCCCCGGGACTAGGACCTACGAGCAGTACGTC. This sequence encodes CASGPGTRTYEQYV.